The 21 T cell receptor beta chains below all came from one sample that was sequenced in a study of blood T cell repertoires in COVID-19. Profiling relied on immunoSEQ multiplex PCR, and the TCRdb table lists in-frame clones only, not all of them. The repertoire consists of about 73,000 clones, with 80% to 85% occurring once and the leading ten covering 25% to 30%. The source material was peripheral blood. The receptors shown here come from a human donor in a cohort sampled during active COVID-19.

The chain joins TRBV7-3 to TRBJ2-2, with TRBD2 matching 12 bases. CDR3 length: 16 residues. The V gene end was trimmed by 5 bases and the J gene end by 3 bases; junction bases not matched to a gene: 4. Germline loops: CDR1 SGHTA, CDR2 FQGTGA. CDR3 loop: CASSAGTSGHTGELFF. The CDR3 DNA follows: TGTGCCAGCAGCGCCGGGACTAGCGGGCACACCGGGGAGCTGTTTTTT. Full variable domain (outside the CDR3, taken from reference TRBV7-3 and TRBJ2-2): GAGVSQTPSNKVTEKGKYVELRCDPISGHTALYWYRQSLGQGPEFLIYFQGTGAADDSGLPNDRFFAVRPEGSVSTLKIQRTERGDSAVYLCASSAGTSGHTGELFFGEGSRLTVL.

The chain has TRBV5-1 and TRBJ2-5; 7 bases are a match to TRBD1. There are 14 residues in the CDR3. CDR1 is SGHRS and CDR2 is YFSETQ in the germline V gene. Losses at the gene ends were 2 bases for V and 4 bases for J; bases not matched to a gene: 5. The CDR3 bases are TGCGCCAGCAGCTTAGAGGGGGCCGGAGAGACCCAGTACTTC. Amino acid sequence: CASSLEGAGETQYF.

The chain combines TRBV5-4 with TRBJ1-4; D perhaps matches TRBD1 (5 bases). Germline V gene sequence: CDR1 SGHNT, CDR2 YYREEE (reference sequence). V lost 5 bases, J lost 0 bases, and 14 bases lay in between. The CDR3 consists of 16 residues. Here the CDR3 DNA reads TGTGCCAGCAGTACCGGGGGAGGTGCAACTAATGAAAAACTGTTTTTT. Its translation: CASSTGGGATNEKLFF.

The chain couples TRBV7-9 to TRBJ2-5; weak D call: TRBD2 (5 bases). Germline CDR1 is SEHNR and CDR2 is FQNEAQ (reference sequence). V was pared by 5 bases and J by 9 bases, with 16 bases between. The CDR3 covers 13 residues. The CDR3 here is CASSPTSSGAQYF. The CDR3 DNA reads as TGTGCCAGCAGCCCTACTAGTTCCGGAGCCCAGTACTTC.

The J gene is TRBJ2-2, the V gene TRBV2; D remains ambiguous. Per the germline V gene, CDR1 is SNHLY and CDR2 is FYNNEI. The CDR3 is 12 residues long. The ends were cut back, 4 bases at V and 6 bases at J, with 6 bases in the middle. The CDR3 DNA sequence: TGTGCCAGCAGTGGGTGGCCCGGGGAGCTGTTTTTT. It codes for CASSGWPGELFF. Full variable domain (remainder filled in from reference TRBV2 and TRBJ2-2): EPEVTQTPSHQVTQMGQEVILRCVPISNHLYFYWYRQILGQKVEFLVSFYNNEISEKSEIFDDQFSVERPDGSNFTLKIRSTKLEDSAMYFCASSGWPGELFFGEGSRLTVL.

The chain employs TRBV6-5 and TRBJ1-2; 7 positions agree with TRBD1. This CDR3 contains 12 residues. Germline values: CDR1 MNHEY, CDR2 SVGAGI. With 6 bases clipped from V and 6 bases from J, the junction kept 4 bases outside the gene matches. CDR3 in amino acids: CASSPQGNGYTF. CDR3 DNA sequence: TGTGCCAGCAGCCCACAGGGGAATGGCTACACCTTC.

The rearrangement joins TRBV19 to TRBJ2-1; 13 nucleotides align to TRBD2. This CDR3 spans 17 amino acids. Trimming at V came to 0 bases and at J to 4 bases, leaving 3 bases not matched to a gene. The V gene's germline CDR1 is LNHDA and CDR2 SQIVND (reference sequence). The CDR3 DNA sequence: TGTGCCAGTAGTATAGACACGGGACTAGCGGGATACAATGAGCAGTTCTTC. Its protein is CASSIDTGLAGYNEQFF.

The chain employs TRBV29-1 and TRBJ2-1; TRBD2 might be the D (6 bases). Trimming cost V 7 bases and J 8 bases, with 18 bases left between them. Looked up from germline, CDR1 is SQVTM and CDR2 is ANQGSEA. The CDR3 spans 13 residues. CDR3 loop: CSAAGPVVHEQFF. CDR3 nucleotides: TGCAGCGCCGCGGGACCCGTGGTCCATGAGCAGTTCTTC.

The chain links TRBV13 to TRBJ2-7; TRBD1 aligns across 8 bases. V shed 5 bases and J 5 bases; nucleotides not matched to a gene: 20. The CDR3 runs to 18 residues. Germline values: CDR1 PRHDT, CDR2 FYEKMQ (reference sequence). The CDR3 here is CASSHALHLRGQSDEQYF. CDR3 sequence (DNA): TGTGCCAGCAGCCATGCGTTACATCTCAGGGGGCAATCTGACGAGCAGTACTTC.

This clone appeared a single time. V is TRBV18 and J is TRBJ2-3, with TRBD1 identical over 9 bases. The CDR3 contains 16 residues. Per the germline V gene, CDR1 is KGHSH and CDR2 is LQKENI. V trimming: 5 bases; J trimming: 3 bases; junction bases outside the gene matches: 9. CDR3 coding DNA: TGTGCCAGCTCAACTACGGGACAGGGATTGACAGATACGCAGTATTTT. Its translation: CASSTTGQGLTDTQYF.

The chain combines TRBV7-3 with TRBJ2-1; weak D call: TRBD2 (5 bases). Germline-derived CDR1 and CDR2 are SGHTA and FQGTGA. Trimming cost V 1 base and J 7 bases, with 14 bases left between them. The CDR3 totals 15 residues. CDR3 DNA sequence: TGTGCCAGCAGCTTAAGCCTAGCCGTTCGGAATGAGCAGTTCTTC. It encodes CASSLSLAVRNEQFF.

V and J are TRBV5-1 and TRBJ1-2, with D possibly matching TRBD1 (6 bases). Deletions cut 4 bases from V and 2 bases from J, with 9 bases between. CDR3 size: 13 residues. Germline CDR1 is SGHRS and CDR2 is YFSETQ. CDR3 DNA: TGCGCCAGCAGCCCGACAGGCAACTATGGCTACACCTTC. It translates to CASSPTGNYGYTF.

This rearrangement joins TRBV10-3 to TRBJ2-7; 7 positions agree with TRBD1. CDR1 and CDR2 (germline): ENHRY, SYGVKD. This CDR3 has 16 residues. After removal of 2 bases from V and 0 bases from J, the junction contained 7 bases not matched to a gene. In DNA, the CDR3 is TGTGCCATCAGTGAGGTAGCAGGGACAGTCTCCTACGAGCAGTACTTC. Its translation: CAISEVAGTVSYEQYF.

This chain connects TRBV5-4 to TRBJ1-2; D possibly corresponds to TRBD1 (5 bases). The CDR3 runs 13 residues. Germline CDR1 is SGHNT and CDR2 is YYREEE (reference sequence). V lost 4 bases, J lost 4 bases, and 11 bases lay in between. The DNA for the CDR3 is TGTGCCAGCAGCCCGACAGCAGTCTATGGCTACACCTTC. This sequence encodes CASSPTAVYGYTF.

The rearrangement links TRBV7-2 to TRBJ2-5; D gene ambiguous. Germline lookup yields CDR1 SGHTA and CDR2 FQGNSA. This CDR3 has 13 residues. Trimming left V 1 base short and J 4 bases short, with 7 bases between. The CDR3, as DNA: TGTGCCAGCAGCTTAGGGCTCTCAGAGACCCAGTACTTC. It codes for CASSLGLSETQYF.

Note on this clone: The junction and the germline gene differ at one end; a read error may be behind it. V gene TRBV6-1 combines with J gene TRBJ2-1; 8 bases map to TRBD1. Germline V lookup: CDR1 MNHNS, CDR2 SASEGT. The CDR3 covers 16 residues. The CDR3 spells CASSEGWTGYYNEQFF. CDR3 nucleotides: TGTGCCAGCAGCGAAGGTTGGACAGGGTACTACAATGAGCAGTTCTTC.

This chain connects TRBV7-9 to TRBJ2-7; weak D call: TRBD2 (5 bases). V was cut by 3 bases and J by 4 bases, with 10 bases left in between. CDR1 SEHNR and CDR2 FQNEAQ come from the germline V gene (reference sequence). This CDR3 has 13 amino acids. CDR3 sequence: CASSLTAGYEQYF. CDR3 DNA sequence: TGTGCCAGCAGCTTGACTGCGGGTTACGAGCAGTACTTC. Variable domain in full (rest from reference TRBV7-9 and TRBJ2-7): DTGVSQNPRHKITKRGQNVTFRCDPISEHNRLYWYRQTLGQGPEFLTYFQNEAQLEKSRLLSDRFSAERPKGSFSTLEIQRTEQGDSAMYLCASSLTAGYEQYFGPGTRLTVT.

J is TRBJ2-5 and V is TRBV21-1; the table's D gene call, TRBD1, was not cross checked with the DNA. TRBV21-1 is reported as a pseudogene. The CDR3 has 17 amino acids. This CDR3 reads CASSTRGRGRLRETQYF. The CDR3 nucleotides are TGTGCCAGCAGCACCAGGGGCAGGGGGCGCTTACGAGAGACCCAGTACTTC.

This clone was seen a single time. The J gene is TRBJ2-5, the V gene TRBV12-5; D is possibly TRBD1 (5 bases). Looked up from germline, CDR1 is LGHNT and CDR2 is FRNRAP. Trimming took off 5 bases at V and 0 bases at J, with 13 bases between the two ends. This CDR3 contains 15 residues. CDR3: CASGPPRRDQETQYF. CDR3 nucleotide sequence: TGTGCTAGTGGTCCCCCCCGCAGGGACCAAGAGACCCAGTACTTC.

This rearrangement joins TRBV5-1 to TRBJ2-7, with TRBD2 identical over 13 bases. V trimming: 4 bases; J trimming: 3 bases; junction bases outside the gene matches: 4. The CDR3 extends over 15 amino acids. Germline assignment: CDR1 SGHRS and CDR2 YFSETQ. DNA for the CDR3: TGCGCCAGCAGCCCGGGACTAGCGGGGTACTACGAGCAGTACTTC. Amino acid sequence: CASSPGLAGYYEQYF.

This clone was picked up a small number of times. CDR3 loop: CASSYGTEDGGQPQHF. The CDR3 coding sequence is TGTGCCAGCAGTTACGGGACAGAGGATGGTGGTCAGCCCCAGCATTTT. This sequence joins TRBV6-6 and TRBJ1-5; 7 bases line up with TRBD1. Trimming removed 2 bases from V and 6 bases from J; junction bases left unmatched: 10. Germline CDR1 MNHNY, CDR2 SVGAGI (reference sequence). The CDR3 has 16 residues.